The 22 T cell receptor beta chains below come from one sample, sequenced in a study of T cells after yellow fever vaccination. Using its own MiXCR run on the 5' RACE reads, TCRdb lists one record per CDR3 protein. The sample holds 250,000 to 400,000 distinct CDR3 sequences; approximately 4% are singletons and the top ten take 20% to 25%. The source material was PBMCs, sampled 5 days after the yellow fever booster vaccination. The receptors shown here come from a man between 18 and 29 years old who received the YFV17D yellow fever vaccine.

This clonotype was observed at least ten times. The genes are TRBV7-7 and TRBJ1-4, with a weak D call TRBD1 (5 bases). Trimming shortened V by 1 base and J by 3 bases, and 9 bases separated the two germline ends. The germline V gene has CDR1 SSHAT and CDR2 FNYEAQ (reference sequence). The CDR3 extends over 15 amino acids. In DNA, the CDR3 is TGTGCCAGCAGCTTAGTAGGGGCACCTAATGAAAAACTGTTTTTT. Protein sequence: CASSLVGAPNEKLFF.

This clonotype has at least ten counts. The chain has TRBV9 and TRBJ1-1, with 9 bases that match TRBD1. V was pared by 3 bases and J by 3 bases, with 3 bases of the junction left unmatched. The germline CDR1 and CDR2 sequences are SGDLS and YYNGEE. The CDR3 has 14 residues. The CDR3 bases are TGTGCCAGCAGCGCGGACAGGGGTTACACTGAAGCTTTCTTT. Encoded protein: CASSADRGYTEAFF.

The chain carries TRBV10-3 and TRBJ1-2, with TRBD1 identical over 9 bases. This CDR3 spans 15 amino acids. V gave up 3 bases and J gave up 6 bases; unmatched junction bases: 8. Per the germline V gene, CDR1 is ENHRY and CDR2 is SYGVKD. CDR3 nucleotides: TGTGCCATCAGTGATCCGGGACAGGGTTCGAATGGCTACACCTTC. This encodes CAISDPGQGSNGYTF.

This clonotype turned up a few times. The rearrangement links TRBV7-8 to TRBJ1-2; 10 bases are a match to TRBD1. The germline CDR1 and CDR2 sequences are SGHVS and FQNEAQ. The CDR3 has 13 amino acids. The J segment lost 9 bases and the V segment lost 4 bases, leaving 5 bases of the junction unmatched. DNA of the CDR3: TGTGCCAGCAGCTCCCGGGACAGGGGAAGCTACACCTTC. Amino acid sequence: CASSSRDRGSYTF.

This clonotype has just a few counts. The chain recombines TRBV5-5 with TRBJ1-4, with no clear D. Germline V gene lookup returns CDR1 SGHKS and CDR2 YYEKEE (reference sequence). Trimming removed 1 base at V and 0 bases at J, with 10 bases between. The length of the CDR3 is 16 residues. CDR3 in amino acids: CASSLRFRATNEKLFF. Here the CDR3 DNA reads TGTGCCAGCAGCTTGAGATTCCGTGCAACTAATGAAAAACTGTTTTTT.

On this clonotype itself: Germline and junction disagree at one end, which may indicate a read error. The V and J genes are TRBV11-2 and TRBJ2-2; D possibly corresponds to TRBD2 (6 bases). Germline V gene data show CDR1 as SGHAT and CDR2 as FQNNGV. The CDR3 contains 17 residues. This CDR3 is CASSFPIAGTNTGEMFF. In DNA form, the CDR3 reads TGTGCCAGCAGCTTCCCAATCGCGGGAACGAACACCGGGGAGATGTTTTTT.

This clonotype was found many times. V gene TRBV11-2 combines with J gene TRBJ2-7; no clear D. The CDR3 contains 12 residues. V was pared by 4 bases and J by 2 bases, with 6 bases between. Germline V gene lookup returns CDR1 SGHAT and CDR2 FQNNGV. DNA for the CDR3: TGTGCCAGCAGCTCGATTACCTACGAGCAGTACGTC. Translation gives CASSSITYEQYV.

This clonotype was seen only a few times. The chain couples TRBV30 to TRBJ1-1; possible D gene TRBD1, 5 bases. The CDR3 has 13 amino acids. The V end was cut by 4 bases, the J end by 3 bases, with 12 bases between. CDR1 and CDR2 from the germline V gene are GTSNPN and SVGIG (reference sequence). CDR3 in DNA: TGTGCCTGGAACGGCAGGGTGTACACTGAAGCTTTCTTT. Protein sequence: CAWNGRVYTEAFF. Filled out from reference TRBV30 and TRBJ1-1, the complete variable domain reads SQTIHQWPATLVQPVGSPLSLECTVEGTSNPNLYWYRQAAGRGLQLLFYSVGIGQISSEVPQNLSASRPQDRQFILSSKKLLLSDSGFYLCAWNGRVYTEAFFGQGTRLTVV.

This clonotype appeared many times. The chain employs TRBV20-1 and TRBJ2-7; possible D gene TRBD1, 7 bases. V lost 0 bases and J 9 bases, leaving 18 bases between the germline ends. The CDR3 runs to 14 residues. Per germline, CDR1 DFQATT and CDR2 SNEGSKA (reference sequence). CDR3: CSAREPRQGLGQYF. CDR3 nucleotide sequence: TGCAGTGCTAGAGAGCCCCGACAGGGACTGGGGCAGTACTTC.

This clonotype was found a few times. CDR3 protein: CASSKFPGILGQTEAFF. CDR3 coding DNA: TGTGCCAGTAGTAAATTCCCGGGGATCCTGGGACAGACTGAAGCTTTCTTT. J is TRBJ1-1 and V is TRBV19; 7 bases are a match to TRBD1. The CDR3 sequence is 17 residues long. V was pared by 4 bases and J by 5 bases, with 16 bases of the junction left unmatched. The germline CDR1 and CDR2 sequences are LNHDA and SQIVND (reference sequence).

This chain connects TRBV7-9 to TRBJ1-4; no firm D call. This CDR3 is 12 amino acids long. CDR1 and CDR2 (germline): SEHNR, FQNEAQ (reference sequence). Deletions cut 4 bases from V and 4 bases from J, with 4 bases between. CDR3 coding DNA: TGTGCCAGCAGCTCATATAATGAAAAACTGTTTTTT. Amino acid sequence: CASSSYNEKLFF.

This clonotype occurred a few times. The gene calls are TRBV2 and TRBJ2-2; D may be TRBD1 (6 bases). Germline V CDR1 and CDR2: SNHLY, FYNNEI. V lost 6 bases and J 2 bases, leaving 10 bases between the germline ends. This CDR3 is built from 14 residues. CDR3 sequence: CASSGQKNTGELFF. The CDR3 DNA sequence: TGTGCCAGCAGCGGACAGAAAAACACCGGGGAGCTGTTTTTT.

This clonotype was picked up a small number of times. The chain recombines TRBV20-1 with TRBJ2-7, with TRBD2 matching over 16 bases. The CDR3 length is 16 residues. Germline values: CDR1 DFQATT, CDR2 SNEGSKA (reference sequence). Unmatched junction bases numbered 5, after V lost 4 bases and J lost 2 bases. The CDR3 nucleotides read TGCAGTGCTATTACCGGGACTAGCGGGGGGGCCTACGAGCAGTACTTC. It codes for CSAITGTSGGAYEQYF.

This clonotype was seen a few times. The chain uses TRBV4-3 and TRBJ1-1; D gene unclear. This CDR3 is built from 14 residues. Germline V gene data show CDR1 as LGHNA and CDR2 as YSLEER. V lost 6 bases, J lost 5 bases, and 16 bases lay in between. In DNA, the CDR3 is TGCGCCAGCAGGAAGAAAGCTTTGGGGACTGAAGCTTTCTTT. It yields the protein CASRKKALGTEAFF.

This clonotype appeared a few times. In DNA, the CDR3 is TGCGCCAGCAGCCTGCTGACCGGCACCTATGGCTACACCTTC. This translates into CASSLLTGTYGYTF. The rearrangement links TRBV5-1 to TRBJ1-2, with D unclear. Germline CDR1 reads SGHRS; CDR2 reads YFSETQ. V lost 4 bases and J lost 4, with 14 bases in between. The CDR3 contains 14 residues.

This chain joins TRBV7-2 and TRBJ2-3; D is unresolved. The V gene lost 5 bases and the J gene lost 5 bases, with 11 bases spanning the gap. This CDR3 is built from 13 residues. Germline-derived CDR1 and CDR2 are SGHTA and FQGNSA. The CDR3 region has the DNA TGTGCCAGCAGCATCCCTAGGAAAGATACGCAGTATTTT. Its protein is CASSIPRKDTQYF.

At least ten counts were recorded for this clonotype. V gene TRBV6-2 or TRBV6-3 combines with J gene TRBJ2-6; D may be TRBD1 (6 bases). The CDR3 loop spans 15 amino acids. With 8 bases removed from V and 0 bases from J, the gap between germline ends came to 11 bases. Germline V CDR1 and CDR2: MNHEY, SVGEGT. CDR3 in amino acids: CASGKGGSGANVLTF. The CDR3 DNA reads TGTGCCAGCGGAAAAGGGGGCTCTGGGGCCAACGTCCTGACTTTC.

This clonotype has at least ten counts. V and J are TRBV5-1 and TRBJ2-6; a possible D gene is TRBD2 (5 bases). V gave up 0 bases and J gave up 2 bases, with 6 bases separating them. The CDR3 loop spans 15 amino acids. Germline values: CDR1 SGHRS, CDR2 YFSETQ. CDR3 bases: TGCGCCAGCAGCTTGGACGGGGCTGGGGCCAACGTCCTGACTTTC. This sequence encodes CASSLDGAGANVLTF.

This clonotype occurred many times. The rearrangement links TRBV5-1 to TRBJ2-7; possible D gene TRBD2, 6 bases. Germline CDR1 is SGHRS and CDR2 is YFSETQ. The V end lost 3 bases, the J end lost 4 bases, and 17 bases lay between the germline ends. The CDR3 extends over 15 amino acids. The CDR3 is CASSYGGKDHYEQYV. The CDR3 coding sequence is TGCGCCAGCAGCTATGGCGGGAAGGACCATTACGAGCAGTACGTC.

The rearrangement uses TRBV7-2 and TRBJ1-3, with 7 bases lining up with TRBD1. V dropped 1 base and J dropped 0; count of bases not matched to a gene: 6. The CDR3 sequence is 17 residues long. From germline, CDR1 is SGHTA and CDR2 FQGNSA. The CDR3 DNA follows: TGTGCCAGCAGCTTAGTGGGAGGGGGCCACTCTGGAAACACCATATATTTT. Protein: CASSLVGGGHSGNTIYF.

The sample holds a few counts of this clonotype. The rearrangement joins TRBV10-3 to TRBJ2-2, with D uncertain. From germline, CDR1 is ENHRY and CDR2 SYGVKD. V gave up 5 bases and J gave up 6 bases, with 7 bases separating them. The CDR3 loop spans 12 amino acids. CDR3 nucleotide sequence: TGTGCCATCAGTTCGAGTCCCGGGGAGCTGTTTTTT. Translation gives CAISSSPGELFF.

This clonotype was picked up many times. The V gene is TRBV4-1, the J gene TRBJ1-1; D gene unclear. Per the germline V gene, CDR1 is MGHRA and CDR2 is YSYEKL. V was cut by 4 bases and J by 0 bases, with 27 bases left in between. The CDR3 has 20 amino acids. The chain's CDR3 is CASSLTQPTPWTAMNTEAFF. The CDR3 DNA reads TGCGCCAGCAGCCTTACCCAACCGACGCCATGGACGGCGATGAACACTGAAGCTTTCTTT.